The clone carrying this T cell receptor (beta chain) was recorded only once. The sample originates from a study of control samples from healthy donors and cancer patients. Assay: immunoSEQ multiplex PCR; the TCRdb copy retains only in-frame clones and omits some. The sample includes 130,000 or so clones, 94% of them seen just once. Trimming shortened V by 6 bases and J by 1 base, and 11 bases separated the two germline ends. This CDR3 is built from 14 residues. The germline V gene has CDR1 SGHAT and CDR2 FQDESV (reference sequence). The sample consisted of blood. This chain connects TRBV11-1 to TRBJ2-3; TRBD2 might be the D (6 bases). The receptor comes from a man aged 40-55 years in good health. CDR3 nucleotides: TGTGCCAGCAGGAGCGGGCTACGCACAGATACGCAGTATTTT. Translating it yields CASRSGLRTDTQYF.